What follows describes a single TCR beta chain. The record originates from a study of technical replicates of blood from several donors. Generated by immunoSEQ multiplex PCR, the TCRdb table keeps only in-frame clones and is missing some. The table lists about 100,000 clones, about 95% of them singletons. CDR1 LGHNA and CDR2 YNFKEQ come from the germline V gene. The V end was cut by 3 bases, the J end by 2 bases, with 13 bases between. CDR3 length: 15 residues. This rearrangement joins TRBV4-2 to TRBJ2-5, with a possible D match to TRBD2 (6 bases). The TCR sequence derives from a human donor in good health. Material for sequencing was T cells isolated from PBMCs. The CDR3 coding sequence is TGTGCCAGCAGCCAGCATACGGGGGTTCAAGAGACCCAGTACTTC. Protein sequence: CASSQHTGVQETQYF.